This is a list of T cell receptor beta chains from one sample in a study of T cells in localized non-small cell lung cancer. Profiling relied on immunoSEQ multiplex PCR, and the TCRdb table lists in-frame clones only, not all of them. In the table there are around 700 clones, roughly 20% of which are singletons. Sequenced material: lung tumor tissue, taken before any cancer treatment. Receptors were obtained from a male donor aged 60 or over with stage III squamous cell lung carcinoma. Each CDR3 is given without its conserved first and last residue.

CDR3aa: ASSQDAGNTEAF
v_gene: TRBV9

CDR3aa: ASSTGTGNFGNQPQH
v_gene: TRBV6-8

CDR3aa: ASSSDGTTNEKLF
v_gene: TRBV11-3

CDR3aa: ASSDRLTFHT
v_gene: TRBV28

CDR3aa: ASSQAQVGLI
v_gene: TRBV14

CDR3aa: ASSLVASPTATYEQY
v_gene: TRBV11-3

CDR3aa: ASSLGQGAFRDTEAF
v_gene: TRBV11-3

CDR3aa: ASSPGAQAYGYT
v_gene: TRBV11-3

CDR3aa: ASSWDSHEQY
v_gene: TRBV6-8

CDR3aa: ASSVGGGGNTIY
v_gene: TRBV9

CDR3aa: ASSVGGPTDTQY
v_gene: TRBV9

CDR3aa: ASSPGAGMNTEAF
v_gene: TRBV5-1

CDR3aa: ASSHKGGAGQF
v_gene: TRBV6-8

CDR3aa: ASSPREGTVGEAF
v_gene: TRBV18

CDR3aa: ASSITVGQPQH
v_gene: TRBV19

CDR3aa: AISESAGLSEAF
v_gene: TRBV10-3

CDR3aa: ASSLGTGPYEQY
v_gene: TRBV28

CDR3aa: ASSLPGNTEAF
v_gene: TRBV7-1

CDR3aa: ASSLTRTNTGELF
v_gene: TRBV11-3

CDR3aa: ASSIGQGGYGYT
v_gene: TRBV19

CDR3aa: ASAKVAEAF
v_gene: TRBV6-7

CDR3aa: ASSSGGNRPQH
v_gene: TRBV6-8

CDR3aa: ASSQTGAETQY
v_gene: TRBV6-8

CDR3aa: ASSVLAGEDTQY
v_gene: TRBV2

CDR3aa: ASSLTISGTVNTEAF
v_gene: TRBV11-3

CDR3aa: ASSLGQGPLLFYEQY
v_gene: TRBV11-3

CDR3aa: ASSDRVFGGEAF
v_gene: TRBV25-1

CDR3aa: ASSYEGDRDVFYGYT
v_gene: TRBV6-8

CDR3aa: ASSLNRADTDTQY
v_gene: TRBV11-3

CDR3aa: ASSPDLPQGWGYT
v_gene: TRBV18

CDR3aa: ASSVDSGAYNEQF
v_gene: TRBV9

CDR3aa: ASSLSAGEKGETQY
v_gene: TRBV11-3

CDR3aa: SVSGLLPTGELF
v_gene: TRBV29-1

CDR3aa: SVGDSEEKLF
v_gene: TRBV29-1

CDR3aa: ASSLGDTWYEQY
v_gene: TRBV11-3

CDR3aa: ASSATGDQPQH
v_gene: TRBV6-8

CDR3aa: ASSQVKQGGNTIY
v_gene: TRBV11-3

CDR3aa: ASSPLGGGEQF
v_gene: TRBV18

CDR3aa: ASSQGPSEGNTIY
v_gene: TRBV4-1

CDR3aa: ASSSVGGGGETQY
v_gene: TRBV19